This T cell receptor (beta chain) was captured by sequencing in a study of metastatic and nonmetastatic thyroid tumors. Overall study context: The study looked at repertoires side by side in blood and in tumor or nodule tissue from malignant and benign thyroid patients. Study results and caveats: As reported, TCR beta diversity in blood and tumor was significantly higher in malignant thyroid tumors than in benign nodules.

Not a single patient had been given any form of treatment at any point before undergoing thyroid surgery. In the original workflow: Clinicopathological groups of papillary thyroid cancer showed CDR3 differences that were used to build a distant-metastasis classifier. TCRdb recomputed clones from the PCR reads via MiXCR. TCRdb's processing, not the authors' own work, is the source of the V and J calls. This sample has about 31,000 clones; approximately 20% occur once, and the top ten carry about 22%. Trimming removed 3 bases at V and 0 bases at J, with 5 bases between. This CDR3 contains 13 residues. The germline V gene has CDR1 LNHDA and CDR2 SQIVND (reference sequence). This clone has at least ten counts. Its antigen is still unknown.

Input material: blood. The TCR was taken from a female donor with papillary thyroid cancer or a benign thyroid nodule (not recorded which). Some clones in this sample may be carry-over from other donors' samples. V gene TRBV19 combines with J gene TRBJ1-1; no definite D call. The CDR3, as DNA: TGTGCCAGTAGTATTTCGGTGAACACTGAAGCTTTCTTT. Protein product: CASSISVNTEAFF.